This T cell receptor (beta chain) was sequenced in a study of blood T cell repertoires in COVID-19. Study-level background: Collection of acute and convalescent COVID-19 samples took place in the United States, Italy and Spain. T cells, B-cell-depleted T cells, or PBMCs provided the cDNA or gDNA that served as material.

Per germline, CDR1 SGHTA and CDR2 FQGNSA. Trimming stripped 5 bases from V and 5 bases from J, with 15 bases between. CDR3 length: 14 residues. Per the study methods: Reference gene primers were amplified, and this amplification served to estimate nucleated cell counts. This table comes from immunoSEQ multiplex PCR, and its TCRdb copy is limited to in-frame clones, with some not included. V, J and clone size are taken as reported in that table, and D and trimming were inferred from the DNA itself. There are around 500,000 clones in the sample; approximately 83% occur only once, and 3.2% lies in the top ten.

The sequenced sample consisted of peripheral blood. The receptor's source is a human donor in a cohort sampled during active COVID-19. The chain recombines TRBV7-2 with TRBJ2-5, with a weak D call TRBD1 (6 bases). CDR3 sequence (DNA): TGTGCCAGCAGCCCCCGTAACAGGGCTGAGACCCAGTACTTC. Residues: CASSPRNRAETQYF.